A single T cell receptor beta chain is shown here with its context. Its target is not known. The sample comes from a study of cytomegalovirus exposure and HLA in healthy donors. Study results and caveats: The authors listed 164 TCR beta chains as cytomegalovirus-associated. Reports indicated that the classifier achieved high specificity and sensitivity in diagnosing cytomegalovirus status. Follow-up analysis found HLA locus-dependent TCR association rates, highest for DRB1 and lowest for HLA-C. With later analysis, a missense DCLRE1C variant became linked to TCR beta V- and J-gene trimming.

PCR employed 60 Vbeta and 13 Jbeta primers. Assay used: immunoSEQ multiplex PCR; TCRdb lists only in-frame clones, some missing. The data contain approximately 100,000 clones, about four fifths of them singletons. Germline V gives CDR1 MNHNS, CDR2 SASEGT. Deletions cut 2 bases from V and 5 bases from J, with 12 bases between. The CDR3 extends over 14 amino acids. The receptor's source is a woman aged 40 to 55 in good health and CMV-seropositive. The chain employs TRBV6-1 and TRBJ1-2; no clear D. The sample comprised PBMCs. Written as DNA, the CDR3 is TGTGCCAGCAGTGAAACTCTAGAAAAGTATGGCTACACCTTC. This encodes CASSETLEKYGYTF.